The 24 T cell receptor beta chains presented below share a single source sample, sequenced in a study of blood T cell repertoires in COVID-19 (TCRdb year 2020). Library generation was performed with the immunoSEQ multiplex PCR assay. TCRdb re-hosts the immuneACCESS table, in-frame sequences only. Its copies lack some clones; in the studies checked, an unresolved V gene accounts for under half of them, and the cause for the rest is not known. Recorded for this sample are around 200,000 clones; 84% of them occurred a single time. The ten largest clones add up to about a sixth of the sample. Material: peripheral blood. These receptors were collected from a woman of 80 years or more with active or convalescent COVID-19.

Here the CDR3 reads CASRNTGKTNEKLFF. CDR3 coding DNA: TGTGCCAGCAGGAATACAGGGAAAACTAATGAAAAACTGTTTTTT. This chain links TRBV28 with TRBJ1-4, with a tentative D call TRBD1 (6 bases). From germline, CDR1 is MDHEN and CDR2 SYDVKM. The CDR3 contains 15 residues. V was shortened by 6 bases and J by 1 base, with 12 bases between the two germline ends.

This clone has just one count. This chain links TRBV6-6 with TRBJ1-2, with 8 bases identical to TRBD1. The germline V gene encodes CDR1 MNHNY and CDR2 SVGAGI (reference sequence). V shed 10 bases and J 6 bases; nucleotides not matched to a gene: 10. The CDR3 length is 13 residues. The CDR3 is CATLRSGGNGYTF. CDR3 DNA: TGTGCCACCCTCCGGTCAGGGGGCAATGGCTACACCTTC.

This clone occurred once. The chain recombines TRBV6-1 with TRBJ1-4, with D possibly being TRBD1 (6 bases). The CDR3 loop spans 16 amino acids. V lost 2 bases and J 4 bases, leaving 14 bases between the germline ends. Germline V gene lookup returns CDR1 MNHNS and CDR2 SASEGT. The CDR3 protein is CASSEWGRGDNEKLFF. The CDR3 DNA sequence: TGTGCCAGCAGTGAATGGGGCAGGGGCGATAATGAAAAACTGTTTTTT.

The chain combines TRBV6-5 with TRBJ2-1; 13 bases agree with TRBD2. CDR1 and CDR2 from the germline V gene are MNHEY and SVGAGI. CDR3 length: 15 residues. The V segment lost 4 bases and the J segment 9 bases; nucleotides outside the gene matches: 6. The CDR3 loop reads CASSSRTSGGGEQFF. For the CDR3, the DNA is TGTGCCAGCAGTTCTAGGACTAGCGGGGGTGGTGAGCAGTTCTTC.

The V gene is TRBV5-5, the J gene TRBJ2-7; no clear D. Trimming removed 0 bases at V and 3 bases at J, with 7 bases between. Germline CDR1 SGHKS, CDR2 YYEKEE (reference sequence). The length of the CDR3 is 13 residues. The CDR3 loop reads CASSLVPNYEQYF. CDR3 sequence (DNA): TGTGCCAGCAGCTTGGTTCCCAACTACGAGCAGTACTTC.

CDR3 bases: TGTGCCAGCAGCCCGGACAGGTTTGAAGCTTTCTTT. Translated, it gives CASSPDRFEAFF. This chain connects TRBV11-1 to TRBJ1-1, with 7 nucleotides matching TRBD1. J lost 7 bases, V lost 5 bases, and 4 bases had no gene match. This CDR3 is built from 12 residues. Germline loops: CDR1 SGHAT, CDR2 FQDESV (reference sequence).

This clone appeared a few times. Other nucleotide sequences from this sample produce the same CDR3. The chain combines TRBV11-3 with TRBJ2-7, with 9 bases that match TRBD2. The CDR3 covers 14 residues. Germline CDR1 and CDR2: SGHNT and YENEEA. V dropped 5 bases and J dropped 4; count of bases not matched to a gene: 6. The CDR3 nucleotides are TGTGCCAGCAGCCCGACTAGCGGCAGTTACGAGCAGTACTTC. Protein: CASSPTSGSYEQYF.

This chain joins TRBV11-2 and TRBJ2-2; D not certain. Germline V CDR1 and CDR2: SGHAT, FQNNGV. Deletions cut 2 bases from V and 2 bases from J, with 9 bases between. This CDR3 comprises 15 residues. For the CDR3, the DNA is TGTGCCAGCAGCTTAACCGGGTTCAACACCGGGGAGCTGTTTTTT. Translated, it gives CASSLTGFNTGELFF.

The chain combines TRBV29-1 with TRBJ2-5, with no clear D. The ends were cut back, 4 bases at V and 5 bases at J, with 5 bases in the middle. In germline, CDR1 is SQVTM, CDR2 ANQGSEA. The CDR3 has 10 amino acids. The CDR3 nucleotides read TGCAGCGTTGGAGGTGAGACCCAGTACTTC. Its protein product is CSVGGETQYF.

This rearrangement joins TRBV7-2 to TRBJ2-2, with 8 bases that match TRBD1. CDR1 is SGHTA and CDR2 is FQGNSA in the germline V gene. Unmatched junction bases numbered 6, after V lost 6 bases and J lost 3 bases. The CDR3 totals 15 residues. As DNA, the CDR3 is TGTGCCAGCAGACTTTCGACAGGGGACACCGGGGAGCTGTTTTTT. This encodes CASRLSTGDTGELFF.

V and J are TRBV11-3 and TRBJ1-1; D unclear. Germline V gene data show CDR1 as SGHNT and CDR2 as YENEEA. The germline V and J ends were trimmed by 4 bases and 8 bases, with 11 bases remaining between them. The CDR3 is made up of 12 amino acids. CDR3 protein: CASSYSGLEAFF. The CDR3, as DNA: TGTGCCAGCAGCTACTCGGGGTTAGAAGCTTTCTTT.

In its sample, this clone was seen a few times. CDR3: CASSGQDNQPQHF. CDR3 DNA sequence: TGTGCCAGCAGCGGACAGGACAATCAGCCCCAGCATTTT. This chain joins TRBV7-9 and TRBJ1-5; 7 bases match TRBD1. V lost 5 bases and J lost 3; bases outside the gene matches: 1. This CDR3 is built from 13 residues. Germline CDR1 is SEHNR and CDR2 is FQNEAQ (reference sequence). Drawing the rest from reference TRBV7-9 and TRBJ1-5, the complete variable domain is DTGVSQNPRHKITKRGQNVTFRCDPISEHNRLYWYRQTLGQGPEFLTYFQNEAQLEKSRLLSDRFSAERPKGSFSTLEIQRTEQGDSAMYLCASSGQDNQPQHFGDGTRLSIL.

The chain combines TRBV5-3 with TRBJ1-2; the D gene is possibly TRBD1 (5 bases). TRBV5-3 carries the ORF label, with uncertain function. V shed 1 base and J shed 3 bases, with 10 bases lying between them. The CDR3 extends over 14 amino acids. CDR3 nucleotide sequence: TGTGCCAGAAGCTTGATTGGGGCAGACTATGGCTACACCTTC. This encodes CARSLIGADYGYTF.

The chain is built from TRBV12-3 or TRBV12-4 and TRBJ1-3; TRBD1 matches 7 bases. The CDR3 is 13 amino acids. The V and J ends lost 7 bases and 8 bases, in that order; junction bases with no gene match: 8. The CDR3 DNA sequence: TGTGCCAGCAACCTGAAGGGGGCACACACCATATATTTT. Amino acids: CASNLKGAHTIYF.

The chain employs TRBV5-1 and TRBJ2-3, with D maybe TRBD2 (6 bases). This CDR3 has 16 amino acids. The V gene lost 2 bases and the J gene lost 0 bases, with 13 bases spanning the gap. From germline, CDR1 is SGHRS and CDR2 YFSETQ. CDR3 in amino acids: CASSFSERASTDTQYF. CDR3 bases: TGCGCCAGCAGCTTCTCGGAGCGGGCTAGCACAGATACGCAGTATTTT. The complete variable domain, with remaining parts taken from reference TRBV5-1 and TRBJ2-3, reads KAGVTQTPRYLIKTRGQQVTLSCSPISGHRSVSWYQQTPGQGLQFLFEYFSETQRNKGNFPGRFSGRQFSNSRSEMNVSTLELGDSALYLCASSFSERASTDTQYFGPGTRLTVL.

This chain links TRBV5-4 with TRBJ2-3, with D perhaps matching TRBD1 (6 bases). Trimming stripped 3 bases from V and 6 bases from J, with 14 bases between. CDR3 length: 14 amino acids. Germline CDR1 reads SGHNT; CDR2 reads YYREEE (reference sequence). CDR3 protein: CASSSQGVRDTQYF. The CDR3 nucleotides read TGTGCCAGCAGCTCACAGGGAGTTCGGGATACGCAGTATTTT.

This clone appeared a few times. This chain's CDR3 is CASSLPWGTGPLSYEQYF. CDR3 sequence (DNA): TGTGCCAGCAGCTTACCTTGGGGGACAGGGCCCCTCTCCTACGAGCAGTACTTC. The chain employs TRBV7-9 and TRBJ2-7, with TRBD1 matching over 9 bases. Unmatched junction bases numbered 11, after V lost 2 bases and J lost 0 bases. The CDR3 consists of 18 residues. Germline V gives CDR1 SEHNR, CDR2 FQNEAQ (reference sequence).

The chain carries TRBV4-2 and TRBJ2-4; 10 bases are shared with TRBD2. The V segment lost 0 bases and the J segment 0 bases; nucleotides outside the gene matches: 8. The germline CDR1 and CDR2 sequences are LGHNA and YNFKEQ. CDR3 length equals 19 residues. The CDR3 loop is CASSQDLQAGGPAKNIQYF. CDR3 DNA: TGTGCCAGCAGCCAAGATCTACAAGCGGGGGGGCCAGCCAAAAACATTCAGTACTTC.

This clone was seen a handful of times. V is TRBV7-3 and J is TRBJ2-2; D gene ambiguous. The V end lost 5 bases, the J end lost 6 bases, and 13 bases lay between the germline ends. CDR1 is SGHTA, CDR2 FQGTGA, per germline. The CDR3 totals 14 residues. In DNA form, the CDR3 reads TGTGCCAGCAGCCCTAGAACCTGGGCCGGGGAGCTGTTTTTT. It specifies CASSPRTWAGELFF.

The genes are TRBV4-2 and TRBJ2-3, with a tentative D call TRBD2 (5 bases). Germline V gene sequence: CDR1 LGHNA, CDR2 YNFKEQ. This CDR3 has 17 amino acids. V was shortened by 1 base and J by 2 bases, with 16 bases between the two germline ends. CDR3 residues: CASSQGILQRTTDTQYF. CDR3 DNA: TGTGCCAGCAGCCAAGGTATTCTGCAGCGGACCACAGATACGCAGTATTTT.

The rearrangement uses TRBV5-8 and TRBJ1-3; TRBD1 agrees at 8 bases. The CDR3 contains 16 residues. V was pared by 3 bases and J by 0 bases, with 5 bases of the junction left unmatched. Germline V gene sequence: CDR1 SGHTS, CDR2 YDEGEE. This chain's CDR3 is CASSSRTGGSGNTIYF. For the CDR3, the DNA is TGTGCCAGCAGCTCGCGAACAGGGGGCTCTGGAAACACCATATATTTT.

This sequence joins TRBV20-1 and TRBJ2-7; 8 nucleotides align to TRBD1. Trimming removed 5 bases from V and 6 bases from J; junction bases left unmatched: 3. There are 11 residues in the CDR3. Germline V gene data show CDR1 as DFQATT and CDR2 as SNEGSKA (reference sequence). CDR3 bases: TGCAGTGCTGTTGGACAGGGCGAGCAGTACTTC. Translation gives CSAVGQGEQYF.

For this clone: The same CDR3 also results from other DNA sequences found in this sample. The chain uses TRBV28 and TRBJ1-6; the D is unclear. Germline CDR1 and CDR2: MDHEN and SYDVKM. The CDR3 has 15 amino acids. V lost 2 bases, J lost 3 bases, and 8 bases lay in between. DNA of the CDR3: TGTGCCAGCAGTTTAACGGGGAGCTATAATTCACCCCTCCACTTT. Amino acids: CASSLTGSYNSPLHF.

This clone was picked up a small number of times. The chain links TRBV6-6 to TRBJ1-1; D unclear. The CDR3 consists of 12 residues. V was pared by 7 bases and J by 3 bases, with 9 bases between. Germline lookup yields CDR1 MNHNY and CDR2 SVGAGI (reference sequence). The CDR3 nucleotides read TGTGCCAGCAACTACGGGGACACTGAAGCTTTCTTT. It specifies CASNYGDTEAFF.